The text below deals with one T cell receptor beta chain. Within the sample, other DNA sequences also encode this same CDR3. Germline V gene data show CDR1 as SQVTM and CDR2 as ANQGSEA. The length of the CDR3 is 13 residues. Trimming cost V 6 bases and J 3 bases; bases outside gene matches: 4. TCRdb's copy holds only in-frame clones and misses some; the assay was immunoSEQ multiplex PCR. The table records 410,000 or so clones, roughly 90% of them present only once. This sample is part of a study of blood T cell repertoires in COVID-19. On the study more broadly: Specimens from acute and convalescent COVID-19 originated in the United States, Italy and Spain.

The source material was peripheral blood. The TCR was taken from a woman in her 40s with COVID-19, enrolled during active disease. V and J are TRBV29-1 and TRBJ1-4, with 7 bases fitting TRBD1. CDR3 sequence reads: CSVETGSNEKLFF. The CDR3 DNA follows: TGCAGCGTCGAGACAGGGTCTAATGAAAAACTGTTTTTT.